These 20 T cell receptor beta chains came from one sample sequenced in a study of blood T cell repertoires in COVID-19. Here immunoSEQ multiplex PCR was the method, and the copy in TCRdb shows in-frame clones only, minus some. The top ten clones hold 0.77% of a sample with approximately 170,000 clones, around 91% of them seen once. The material sequenced was PBMCs or T cells enriched from blood (not recorded which). These TCRs come from a woman between 18 and 29 years old who had recovered from COVID-19.

The count of this clone is one. The chain combines TRBV10-3 with TRBJ2-5, with 15 positions matching TRBD2. Per germline, CDR1 ENHRY and CDR2 SYGVKD. The V and J ends lost 5 bases and 4 bases, in that order; junction bases with no gene match: 14. The CDR3 consists of 19 residues. The CDR3 region has the DNA TGTGCCATCAGTCCCGGACTAGCGGGAGGGTTTTATGAGGGAGAGACCCAGTACTTC. This codes for CAISPGLAGGFYEGETQYF.

The chain carries TRBV29-1 and TRBJ2-7, with TRBD1 matching over 10 bases. Germline V CDR1 and CDR2: SQVTM, ANQGSEA. The V gene end was trimmed by 6 bases and the J gene end by 4 bases; junction bases not matched to a gene: 3. The CDR3 sequence is 12 residues long. CDR3 nucleotides: TGCAGCGTCCGGGACAGGGGTTACGAGCAGTACTTC. It encodes CSVRDRGYEQYF.

The chain is built from TRBV5-5 and TRBJ1-2, with 11 bases identical to TRBD1. After removal of 1 base from V and 7 bases from J, the junction contained 6 bases not matched to a gene. This CDR3 is built from 15 residues. The germline CDR1 and CDR2 sequences are SGHKS and YYEKEE (reference sequence). The CDR3 loop reads CASSLSPGTGGGYTF. CDR3 DNA: TGTGCCAGCAGCTTGTCCCCCGGGACAGGGGGTGGCTACACCTTC.

The chain combines TRBV5-1 with TRBJ2-1, with TRBD2 matching 14 bases. The CDR3 has 20 residues. The V gene end was trimmed by 1 base and the J gene end by 6 bases; junction bases not matched to a gene: 15. The germline gives CDR1 SGHRS, CDR2 YFSETQ. CDR3 sequence reads: CASSLYSGTSGSSRPNEQFF. The CDR3 DNA follows: TGCGCCAGCAGCTTGTATTCCGGGACTAGCGGGAGCAGTAGACCCAATGAGCAGTTCTTC. The variable domain in full, with the rest retrieved from reference TRBV5-1 and TRBJ2-1, is KAGVTQTPRYLIKTRGQQVTLSCSPISGHRSVSWYQQTPGQGLQFLFEYFSETQRNKGNFPGRFSGRQFSNSRSEMNVSTLELGDSALYLCASSLYSGTSGSSRPNEQFFGPGTRLTVL.

The CDR3 sequence: CATRGNQPQHF. CDR3 bases: TGTGCCACCCGGGGCAATCAGCCCCAGCATTTT. V usage is TRBV28 and J usage is TRBJ1-5; D uncertain. Germline V gives CDR1 MDHEN, CDR2 SYDVKM. Trimming pared 10 bases from V and 2 bases from J, leaving 6 bases between. This CDR3 is built from 11 residues. The full variable domain, rest sourced from reference TRBV28 and TRBJ1-5, is DVKVTQSSRYLVKRTGEKVFLECVQDMDHENMFWYRQDPGLGLRLIYFSYDVKMKEKGDIPEGYSVSREKKERFSLILESASTNQTSMYLCATRGNQPQHFGDGTRLSIL.

J is TRBJ2-7 and V is TRBV6-5, with TRBD2 identical over 9 bases. The CDR3 runs 15 residues. V lost 7 bases and J lost 3; bases outside the gene matches: 10. In germline, CDR1 is MNHEY, CDR2 SVGAGI. The CDR3 bases are TGTGCCAGCACCGTACCGGGACTAGCTGTCTACGAGCAGTACTTC. Translation: CASTVPGLAVYEQYF.

The chain couples TRBV7-3 to TRBJ2-3, with TRBD2 matching 8 bases. The CDR3 runs to 15 residues. Germline V gene sequence: CDR1 SGHTA, CDR2 FQGTGA. The J segment lost 10 bases and the V segment lost 4 bases, leaving 13 bases of the junction unmatched. CDR3: CASSSTSGGGSAQYF. The DNA of the CDR3 is TGTGCCAGCAGCTCCACTAGCGGTGGGGGTTCGGCGCAGTATTTT.

This chain uses TRBV19 with TRBJ2-1, with 7 positions matching TRBD2. The CDR3 is 15 amino acids. CDR1 is LNHDA and CDR2 is SQIVND in the germline V gene (reference sequence). J lost 1 base, V lost 5 bases, and 5 bases had no gene match. The CDR3 coding sequence is TGTGCCAGTAGTCAGAGCGGGGCATCCTACAATGAGCAGTTCTTC. Translated: CASSQSGASYNEQFF.

The gene calls are TRBV24-1 and TRBJ2-3; the D gene is possibly TRBD2 (6 bases). Germline V lookup: CDR1 KGHDR, CDR2 SFDVKD. Trimming left V 4 bases short and J 0 bases short, with 16 bases between. This CDR3 contains 17 residues. CDR3 bases: TGTGCCACCAGTGAGGGGCTTTCTAGCGCGAGCACAGATACGCAGTATTTT. This encodes CATSEGLSSASTDTQYF.

This sequence joins TRBV6-5 and TRBJ1-2; D gene uncertain. Trimming cost V 5 bases and J 10 bases, with 14 bases left between them. Germline V gene sequence: CDR1 MNHEY, CDR2 SVGAGI. The CDR3 is 12 amino acids. The CDR3 is CASSQRDKVYTF. The CDR3 region has the DNA TGTGCCAGCAGTCAACGAGACAAGGTCTACACCTTC.

CDR3 in DNA: TGTGCCAGCCCTCCCCTAGCGGGAGGAGTAGATACGCAGTATTTT. The encoded protein is CASPPLAGGVDTQYF. The gene calls are TRBV7-9 and TRBJ2-3; 11 bases line up with TRBD2. Germline V gives CDR1 SEHNR, CDR2 FQNEAQ (reference sequence). V trimming: 8 bases; J trimming: 5 bases; junction bases outside the gene matches: 9. CDR3 size: 15 residues. Together with reference TRBV7-9 and TRBJ2-3, the CDR3 gives the full variable domain: DTGVSQNPRHKITKRGQNVTFRCDPISEHNRLYWYRQTLGQGPEFLTYFQNEAQLEKSRLLSDRFSAERPKGSFSTLEIQRTEQGDSAMYLCASPPLAGGVDTQYFGPGTRLTVL.

The V call is TRBV28, the J call TRBJ2-7, with D perhaps TRBD2 (6 bases). This CDR3 comprises 13 residues. V shed 8 bases and J shed 7 bases, with 18 bases lying between them. In germline, CDR1 is MDHEN, CDR2 SYDVKM. The CDR3 nucleotides are TGTGCCAGCCGGGGACTCCCGGGATCGGAGCAGTACTTC. It yields the protein CASRGLPGSEQYF.

This rearrangement joins TRBV5-4 to TRBJ1-1; weak D call: TRBD1 (5 bases). The CDR3 covers 13 residues. The V gene lost 5 bases and the J gene lost 5 bases, with 13 bases spanning the gap. Per the germline V gene, CDR1 is SGHNT and CDR2 is YYREEE (reference sequence). The chain's CDR3 is CASRIGGRTEAFF. CDR3 coding DNA: TGTGCCAGCAGAATCGGGGGTAGGACTGAAGCTTTCTTT.

The V and J genes are TRBV11-2 and TRBJ1-2, with a tentative D call TRBD1 (6 bases). CDR3 length: 14 residues. V lost 5 bases and J lost 2, with 12 bases in between. CDR1 is SGHAT and CDR2 is FQNNGV in the germline V gene. Here the CDR3 DNA reads TGTGCCAGCAGCCTCAGGGGCCCAAACTATGGCTACACCTTC. It is translated as CASSLRGPNYGYTF.

The chain joins TRBV30 to TRBJ2-5; TRBD2 is a possible D gene (6 bases). Trimming removed 6 bases at V and 1 base at J, with 15 bases between. The CDR3 contains 14 residues. The V gene's germline CDR1 is GTSNPN and CDR2 SVGIG (reference sequence). CDR3: CACDNGGVQETQYF. The CDR3 DNA is TGTGCCTGTGATAACGGGGGTGTCCAAGAGACCCAGTACTTC. The entire variable domain, with the rest obtained from reference TRBV30 and TRBJ2-5, is as follows: SQTIHQWPATLVQPVGSPLSLECTVEGTSNPNLYWYRQAAGRGLQLLFYSVGIGQISSEVPQNLSASRPQDRQFILSSKKLLLSDSGFYLCACDNGGVQETQYFGPGTRLLVL.

The chain carries TRBV6-1 and TRBJ1-1, with D maybe TRBD1 (5 bases). The CDR3 extends over 15 amino acids. The V and J ends lost 1 base and 4 bases respectively, with 13 bases between them. Germline V gene lookup returns CDR1 MNHNS and CDR2 SASEGT. CDR3 amino acids: CASSEVMGRGTEAFF. The CDR3 nucleotides are TGTGCCAGCAGTGAAGTGATGGGGCGCGGCACTGAAGCTTTCTTT.

Here the CDR3 DNA reads TGCGCCAGCAGCTTAGACGGGACTAGCGGCTCCTACGAGCAGTACTTC. It encodes CASSLDGTSGSYEQYF. The chain couples TRBV5-1 to TRBJ2-7, with 11 bases fitting TRBD2. This CDR3 contains 16 residues. V shed 2 bases, J shed 0 bases, and the junction held 4 bases outside the gene matches. The V gene's germline CDR1 is SGHRS and CDR2 YFSETQ.

The V call is TRBV19, the J call TRBJ1-5, with D possibly TRBD1 on 5 matching bases. Germline CDR1 LNHDA, CDR2 SQIVND (reference sequence). The CDR3 totals 14 residues. V shed 3 bases and J shed 7 bases, with 13 bases lying between them. CDR3 in amino acids: CASSIVGDRQPQHF. As DNA, the CDR3 is TGTGCCAGTAGTATCGTAGGGGATCGGCAGCCCCAGCATTTT.

The rearrangement joins TRBV27 to TRBJ2-5; no firm D call. Germline CDR1 MNHEY, CDR2 SMNVEV (reference sequence). CDR3 length: 14 residues. The V and J ends lost 5 bases and 3 bases respectively, with 13 bases between them. The CDR3 region is CASSEDWSEETQYF. DNA of the CDR3: TGTGCCAGCAGTGAAGATTGGTCGGAAGAGACCCAGTACTTC.

Only a few counts were recorded for this clone. The chain uses TRBV21-1 and TRBJ1-1; the tabulated D call, TRBD1, remains unverified against the DNA. TRBV21-1 is a recognized pseudogene. The CDR3 contains 13 residues. In DNA form, the CDR3 reads TGTGCCAGCAGCATTCAGGTGAACACTGAAGCTTTCTTT. Amino acid sequence: CASSIQVNTEAFF.